Following are 30 T cell receptor beta chains from one sample sequenced in a study of blood T cell repertoires in COVID-19. Clones were sequenced by immunoSEQ multiplex PCR, and TCRdb holds only the in-frame ones, with some missing. The sample lists roughly 90,000 clones, roughly 79% occurring once. The sample comprised peripheral blood. The source is a human donor in a cohort sampled during active COVID-19.

The V call is TRBV5-1, the J call TRBJ2-3; 12 bases agree with TRBD1. The junction had 4 bases not matched to a gene; V was cut back by 6 bases and J by 2 bases. CDR1 is SGHRS, CDR2 YFSETQ, per germline. The CDR3 contains 15 residues. In DNA form, the CDR3 reads TGCGCCAGCATTCCGGGACAGGGGGCCACAGATACGCAGTATTTT. Residues: CASIPGQGATDTQYF.

The chain has TRBV7-2 and TRBJ2-7, with TRBD2 identical over 9 bases. Germline V gives CDR1 SGHTA, CDR2 FQGNSA. V lost 3 bases and J lost 5; bases outside the gene matches: 8. CDR3 length equals 15 residues. This CDR3 reads CASSFKAGGPNEQYF. CDR3 in DNA: TGTGCCAGCAGCTTCAAGGCGGGGGGGCCTAACGAGCAGTACTTC.

J is TRBJ1-1 and V is TRBV5-1; the D gene is possibly TRBD1 (6 bases). Trimming stripped 0 bases from V and 5 bases from J, with 14 bases between. This CDR3 contains 15 residues. CDR1 is SGHRS, CDR2 YFSETQ, per germline. CDR3 sequence reads: CASSLVWQGSTEAFF. The CDR3, as DNA: TGCGCCAGCAGCTTGGTTTGGCAGGGGAGTACTGAAGCTTTCTTT.

The chain joins TRBV4-1 to TRBJ2-2; D possibly corresponds to TRBD1 (6 bases). Per germline, CDR1 MGHRA and CDR2 YSYEKL. V lost 2 bases, J lost 3 bases, and 16 bases lay in between. CDR3 size: 17 residues. CDR3 sequence (DNA): TGCGCCAGCAGCCAAACCTGGAGACAGGAGTACACCGGGGAGCTGTTTTTT. It codes for CASSQTWRQEYTGELFF.

The genes are TRBV11-3 and TRBJ2-3, with 10 positions matching TRBD2. Germline V CDR1 and CDR2: SGHNT, YENEEA. The CDR3 runs to 15 residues. V lost 3 bases and J lost 4; bases outside the gene matches: 4. In DNA, the CDR3 is TGTGCCAGCAGCTTCGGTCTAGCGGGAGCAGATACGCAGTATTTT. This translates into CASSFGLAGADTQYF.

The sample holds a few counts of this clone. The chain combines TRBV7-9 with TRBJ1-2; 11 positions agree with TRBD1. Unmatched junction bases numbered 13, after V lost 2 bases and J lost 8 bases. CDR1 is SEHNR and CDR2 is FQNEAQ in the germline V gene (reference sequence). CDR3 length: 17 amino acids. The chain's CDR3 is CASSLSAYGQGARGYTF. CDR3 in DNA: TGTGCCAGCAGCTTATCGGCTTACGGACAGGGGGCCAGGGGCTACACCTTC.

This clone was found a few times. The chain carries TRBV28 and TRBJ2-7, with 11 bases that match TRBD2. Germline V gene data show CDR1 as MDHEN and CDR2 as SYDVKM. Germline trimming cut 5 bases from V and 7 bases from J; bases unmatched to any gene: 19. The CDR3 covers 18 residues. The CDR3 nucleotides read TGTGCCAGCAGTGGCCCTTCGTATTTAGCGGGAGGGCCGGTAGAGCAGTACTTC. Amino acids: CASSGPSYLAGGPVEQYF. Full variable domain (remainder filled in from reference TRBV28 and TRBJ2-7): DVKVTQSSRYLVKRTGEKVFLECVQDMDHENMFWYRQDPGLGLRLIYFSYDVKMKEKGDIPEGYSVSREKKERFSLILESASTNQTSMYLCASSGPSYLAGGPVEQYFGPGTRLTVT.

V usage is TRBV10-3 and J usage is TRBJ2-7; TRBD2 is a possible D gene (5 bases). Trimming took off 10 bases at V and 1 base at J, with 17 bases between the two ends. The CDR3 is 14 amino acids. Germline V lookup: CDR1 ENHRY, CDR2 SYGVKD. CDR3 sequence: CATAAVARSYEQYF. As DNA, the CDR3 is TGTGCCACCGCGGCGGTAGCGCGATCCTACGAGCAGTACTTC.

The J gene is TRBJ2-7, the V gene TRBV10-1, with D tentatively TRBD1 (6 bases). The germline V gene encodes CDR1 WNHNN and CDR2 SYGVQD (reference sequence). The CDR3 loop spans 14 amino acids. V was clipped by 6 bases and J by 2 bases, with 14 bases between them. The CDR3 sequence: CASSSGHGTYEQYF. Here the CDR3 DNA reads TGCGCCAGCAGCTCGGGACACGGAACCTACGAGCAGTACTTC.

The chain joins TRBV6-5 to TRBJ2-2; 10 nucleotides line up with TRBD2. Germline CDR1 MNHEY, CDR2 SVGAGI. The CDR3 runs to 15 residues. V gave up 5 bases and J gave up 6 bases; unmatched junction bases: 6. The CDR3: CASSKSGGAAGELFF. The CDR3 nucleotides are TGTGCCAGCAGTAAGAGCGGGGGGGCTGCCGGGGAGCTGTTTTTT.

The rearrangement links TRBV28 to TRBJ1-2; D is unclear. V was cut by 6 bases and J by 4 bases, with 15 bases left in between. CDR3 length: 14 amino acids. Germline CDR1 reads MDHEN; CDR2 reads SYDVKM. As DNA, the CDR3 is TGTGCCAGCAGCGCAATTACCCGCGGCTATGGCTACACCTTC. The encoded protein is CASSAITRGYGYTF.

The J gene is TRBJ2-2, the V gene TRBV21-1; TRBD1 was called by the table and not checked on the DNA. TRBV21-1 is tagged as a pseudogene. CDR3 length: 17 residues. In nucleotides, the CDR3 is TGTGCCAGCAGCAAAGCGCCGGGACAGCCCAACACCGGGGAGCTGTTTTTT. Translating gives CASSKAPGQPNTGELFF.

The chain combines TRBV12-2 with TRBJ2-7; the D call of TRBD1 is as the table states it, not checked on the DNA. TRBV12-2 is classified as a pseudogene. The CDR3 extends over 14 amino acids. CDR3 DNA sequence: TGTGCAAGTCGCCCTCCGACCGACAGTCCGGAGCAGTACTTC. It codes for CASRPPTDSPEQYF.

The chain uses TRBV3-1 (or the pseudogene TRBV3-2) and TRBJ1-2, with D possibly TRBD1 on 6 matching bases. This CDR3 has 14 residues. Per the germline V gene, CDR1 is LGHDT and CDR2 is YNNKEL (reference sequence). V was shortened by 1 base and J by 4 bases, with 10 bases between the two germline ends. The CDR3 loop is CASSQGPQGYGYTF. For the CDR3, the DNA is TGTGCCAGCAGCCAAGGGCCACAGGGCTATGGCTACACCTTC.

The chain employs TRBV3-1 (or the pseudogene TRBV3-2) and TRBJ2-5, with D possibly TRBD2 on 7 matching bases. Trimming left V 3 bases short and J 4 bases short, with 18 bases between. The CDR3 has 16 residues. The germline CDR1 and CDR2 sequences are LGHDT and YNNKEL (reference sequence). As DNA, the CDR3 is TGTGCCAGCAGCCAGACTTCGGGGGGCGCGGGAGAGACCCAGTACTTC. Translating gives CASSQTSGGAGETQYF.

The chain uses TRBV7-6 and TRBJ2-1; possible D gene TRBD2, 6 bases. V was pared by 7 bases and J by 1 base, with 20 bases between. The CDR3 is 17 residues long. In germline, CDR1 is SGHVS, CDR2 FNYEAQ. Here the CDR3 reads CASTPSAAGYSYNEQFF. In DNA, the CDR3 is TGTGCCAGCACCCCTTCAGCTGCGGGATATTCCTACAATGAGCAGTTCTTC. The full variable domain, with the rest looked up from reference TRBV7-6 and TRBJ2-1, is GAGVSQSPRYKVTKRGQDVALRCDPISGHVSLYWYRQALGQGPEFLTYFNYEAQQDKSGLPNDRFSAERPEGSISTLTIQRTEQRDSAMYRCASTPSAAGYSYNEQFFGPGTRLTVL.

The sample holds many counts of this clone. The gene calls are TRBV19 and TRBJ1-4; 9 bases match TRBD1. This CDR3 region has 14 residues. The V gene end was trimmed by 6 bases and the J gene end by 8 bases; junction bases not matched to a gene: 7. Germline CDR1 LNHDA, CDR2 SQIVND (reference sequence). CDR3 coding DNA: TGTGCCAGTAGCACGGGACAGGGCTACGAAAAACTGTTTTTT. Translated, it gives CASSTGQGYEKLFF. The whole variable domain, remainder taken from reference TRBV19 and TRBJ1-4, is DGGITQSPKYLFRKEGQNVTLSCEQNLNHDAMYWYRQDPGQGLRLIYYSQIVNDFQKGDIAEGYSVSREKKESFPLTVTSAQKNPTAFYLCASSTGQGYEKLFFGSGTQLSVL.

This clone has more than one count but fewer than ten. J is TRBJ2-7 and V is TRBV5-4; TRBD1 aligns across 10 bases. V dropped 4 bases and J dropped 3; count of bases not matched to a gene: 1. Germline V gene sequence: CDR1 SGHNT, CDR2 YYREEE (reference sequence). The CDR3 loop spans 13 amino acids. CDR3 nucleotide sequence: TGTGCCAGCAGCCGGGACAGGGGCTACGAGCAGTACTTC. Encoded protein: CASSRDRGYEQYF.

This chain links TRBV6-6 with TRBJ1-2, with 9 bases lining up with TRBD1. The CDR3 consists of 16 residues. V trimming: 5 bases; J trimming: 2 bases; junction bases outside the gene matches: 9. The germline CDR1 and CDR2 sequences are MNHNY and SVGAGI (reference sequence). CDR3 coding DNA: TGTGCCAGCAGTGCCCGGGACAGGGCCCTAAACTATGGCTACACCTTC. This sequence encodes CASSARDRALNYGYTF.

Of note for this clone: One junction end disagrees with the germline gene, perhaps due to a read error. V and J are TRBV4-1 and TRBJ2-1; 9 bases are a match to TRBD1. This CDR3 comprises 15 residues. In germline, CDR1 is MGHRA, CDR2 YSYEKL. The CDR3 reads CASSQGQGSFNEQFF. DNA of the CDR3: TGCGCCAGCAGCCAGGGACAGGGATCCTTCAATGAGCAGTTCTTC.

This chain connects TRBV11-2 to TRBJ1-6; maybe TRBD1 (5 bases). The V gene lost 5 bases and the J gene lost 7 bases, with 18 bases spanning the gap. Per germline, CDR1 SGHAT and CDR2 FQNNGV. This CDR3 comprises 16 residues. CDR3 sequence (DNA): TGTGCCAGCAGCCTTACGGGGGGGATGCAGAATTCACCCCTCCACTTT. This codes for CASSLTGGMQNSPLHF.

J is TRBJ2-3 and V is TRBV2; no clear D gene. This CDR3 spans 14 amino acids. Germline loops: CDR1 SNHLY, CDR2 FYNNEI. V was clipped by 3 bases and J by 0 bases, with 7 bases between them. CDR3 DNA: TGTGCCAGCAGTGATCTTTTTAGCACAGATACGCAGTATTTT. Its protein product is CASSDLFSTDTQYF.

The chain uses TRBV5-1 and TRBJ1-2; D is perhaps TRBD1 (6 bases). In germline, CDR1 is SGHRS, CDR2 YFSETQ. The V and J ends lost 4 bases and 10 bases respectively, with 17 bases between them. The CDR3 contains 13 residues. CDR3 DNA sequence: TGCGCCAGCAGCGCCGGGACACTTGTCGACTACACCTTC. It yields the protein CASSAGTLVDYTF.

This chain joins TRBV12-3 or TRBV12-4 and TRBJ1-1; D uncertain. Trimming took 3 bases from V and 11 from J, leaving 13 bases between them. The CDR3 totals 12 residues. CDR3 sequence reads: CASSFIDGRAFF. For the CDR3, the DNA is TGTGCCAGCAGTTTCATCGACGGGAGGGCTTTCTTT.

CDR3 in DNA: TGTGCCATCAGTGAGTGGCGGGGGGTGGGGAGCGCTGAAGCTTTCTTT. Protein: CAISEWRGVGSAEAFF. The J gene is TRBJ1-1, the V gene TRBV10-3; possible D gene TRBD1, 5 bases. The CDR3 length is 16 residues. The germline CDR1 and CDR2 sequences are ENHRY and SYGVKD. The V end was cut by 1 base, the J end by 6 bases, with 18 bases between.

The V call is TRBV14, the J call TRBJ2-3; D perhaps matches TRBD2 (6 bases). The V end was cut by 4 bases, the J end by 4 bases, with 12 bases between. The germline CDR1 and CDR2 sequences are SGHDN and FVKESK. The CDR3 consists of 14 residues. The chain's CDR3 is CASSPREWADTQYF. DNA for the CDR3: TGTGCCAGCAGCCCCCGGGAGTGGGCAGATACGCAGTATTTT.

V is TRBV2 and J is TRBJ1-2; no clear D. V gave up 3 bases and J gave up 4 bases, with 9 bases separating them. Germline V lookup: CDR1 SNHLY, CDR2 FYNNEI. The CDR3 has 13 residues. The CDR3 region is CASSDDGSYGYTF. Here the CDR3 DNA reads TGTGCCAGCAGTGACGATGGGAGCTATGGCTACACCTTC. The whole variable domain, filled in from reference TRBV2 and TRBJ1-2, reads EPEVTQTPSHQVTQMGQEVILRCVPISNHLYFYWYRQILGQKVEFLVSFYNNEISEKSEIFDDQFSVERPDGSNFTLKIRSTKLEDSAMYFCASSDDGSYGYTFGSGTRLTVV.

The CDR3 loop reads CASSRPGQGPVYTF. DNA for the CDR3: TGTGCCAGCAGTCGACCGGGACAGGGGCCCGTGTACACCTTC. This chain uses TRBV6-2 or TRBV6-3 with TRBJ1-2; 10 bases map to TRBD1. CDR3 length: 14 residues. V lost 5 bases to trimming and J lost 11 bases; unmatched junction nucleotides: 11. The germline CDR1 and CDR2 sequences are MNHEY and SVGEGT.

V and J are TRBV12-3 or TRBV12-4 and TRBJ1-2; D is perhaps TRBD1 (6 bases). The CDR3 length is 13 residues. Trimming cost V 6 bases and J 6 bases, with 14 bases left between them. This CDR3 reads CASSRTVTHGYTF. The CDR3 coding sequence is TGTGCCAGCAGCCGGACAGTCACCCATGGCTACACCTTC.

V gene TRBV7-9 combines with J gene TRBJ2-1, with TRBD2 matching over 11 bases. Germline trimming cut 5 bases from V and 6 bases from J; bases unmatched to any gene: 9. CDR1 and CDR2 from the germline V gene are SEHNR and FQNEAQ (reference sequence). The CDR3 has 16 residues. The CDR3 DNA reads TGTGCCAGCAGCCGGGCCGGGACTAGCGGCGTCAATGAGCAGTTCTTC. Protein sequence: CASSRAGTSGVNEQFF.